What follows are 27 T cell receptor beta chains derived from one specimen sequenced in a study of T cell repertoires in cytomegalovirus infection. TCRdb analysed the reads with MiXCR anew, one entry per CDR3 protein. The sample includes about 530,000 distinct CDR3 sequences, approximately 26% seen only once; the top ten take 13%. The sequenced sample was PBMCs. The source is a human donor in good health (CMV status not recorded). Some clones in this sample may be carry-over from other donors' samples.

The CDR3 reads CASTRDRRNTEAFF. The CDR3 DNA follows: TGTGCCAGCACTCGGGACAGGAGGAACACTGAAGCTTTCTTT. The chain couples TRBV2 to TRBJ1-1; 8 positions match TRBD1. V lost 7 bases, J lost 1 base, and 5 bases stayed unmatched. The CDR3 sequence is 14 residues long. The germline V gene encodes CDR1 SNHLY and CDR2 FYNNEI.

This clonotype was observed many times. V usage is TRBV7-9 and J usage is TRBJ2-1; unclear D gene. The CDR3 has 13 residues. From germline, CDR1 is SEHNR and CDR2 FQNEAQ (reference sequence). V was clipped by 5 bases and J by 4 bases, with 9 bases between them. The CDR3: CASSPDGYNEQFF. CDR3 DNA sequence: TGTGCCAGCAGCCCCGACGGTTACAATGAGCAGTTCTTC.

The chain recombines TRBV6-2 or TRBV6-3 with TRBJ2-1; possibly TRBD2 for D (5 bases). The CDR3 sequence is 14 residues long. V was shortened by 0 bases and J by 9 bases, with 12 bases between the two germline ends. Per the germline V gene, CDR1 is MNHEY and CDR2 is SVGEGT. This chain's CDR3 is CASSYSTPSTEQFF. CDR3 DNA sequence: TGTGCCAGCAGTTACTCGACCCCTAGCACTGAGCAGTTCTTC.

Only a few counts were recorded for this clonotype. The V and J genes are TRBV15 and TRBJ2-5; TRBD2 matches 7 bases. This CDR3 region has 15 residues. The trim removed 0 bases at V and 1 base at J, leaving 2 bases unmatched. The germline V gene has CDR1 LNHNV and CDR2 YYDKDF (reference sequence). Written as DNA, the CDR3 is TGTGCCACCAGCAGAGATCCGGGGGGCCAAGAGACCCAGTACTTC. Its protein product is CATSRDPGGQETQYF.

Ten or more counts support this clonotype. This chain links TRBV7-2 with TRBJ1-4, with 12 bases lining up with TRBD1. Germline CDR1 reads SGHTA; CDR2 reads FQGNSA. After removal of 5 bases from V and 9 bases from J, the junction contained 4 bases not matched to a gene. The CDR3 loop spans 14 amino acids. Written as DNA, the CDR3 is TGTGCCAGCAGCCCGGGACAGGGGGCTCAAAAACTGTTTTTT. Translated, it gives CASSPGQGAQKLFF.

In its sample, this clonotype was seen many times. V usage is TRBV7-2 and J usage is TRBJ2-2; no definite D call. This CDR3 spans 15 amino acids. Germline V gene lookup returns CDR1 SGHTA and CDR2 FQGNSA. V shed 1 base and J shed 4 bases, with 10 bases lying between them. Written as DNA, the CDR3 is TGTGCCAGCAGCTTAGGTTTATTAATCACCGGGGAGCTGTTTTTT. It codes for CASSLGLLITGELFF.

This clonotype was counted only a few times. V gene TRBV7-3 combines with J gene TRBJ2-5; TRBD2 is a possible D gene (6 bases). Between the trimmed V and J ends, which lost 8 bases and 1 base, there was a span of 11 bases. Germline CDR1 and CDR2: SGHTA and FQGTGA. CDR3 size: 13 residues. CDR3 sequence (DNA): TGTGCCAGCGGGGAGGTGGGCCAAGAGACCCAGTACTTC. This gives the protein CASGEVGQETQYF.

The genes are TRBV4-3 and TRBJ2-1, with D unclear. The CDR3 runs 14 residues. CDR1 and CDR2 from the germline V gene are LGHNA and YSLEER. Deletions cut 0 bases from V and 7 bases from J, with 10 bases between. CDR3 region: CASSQDQFLNEQFF. In DNA form, the CDR3 reads TGCGCCAGCAGCCAAGATCAATTTCTGAATGAGCAGTTCTTC.

J is TRBJ2-2 and V is TRBV30, with D unclear. Germline V CDR1 and CDR2: GTSNPN, SVGIG (reference sequence). Trimming removed 0 bases at V and 1 base at J, with 9 bases between. The CDR3 consists of 15 residues. CDR3 sequence (DNA): TGTGCCTGGAGTGTAAAAGCCGGGAACACCGGGGAGCTGTTTTTT. Protein: CAWSVKAGNTGELFF.

This clonotype was seen more than once but under ten times. The J gene is TRBJ2-3, the V gene TRBV27; no definite D call. The germline V gene encodes CDR1 MNHEY and CDR2 SMNVEV (reference sequence). Trimming removed 2 bases from V and 6 bases from J, with 9 bases in between. The CDR3 runs to 13 residues. CDR3 residues: CASSLEHWDTQYF. CDR3 DNA sequence: TGTGCCAGCAGTTTAGAACATTGGGATACGCAGTATTTT.

This chain uses TRBV19 with TRBJ2-1; TRBD2 agrees at 11 bases. V gave up 7 bases and J gave up 10 bases; unmatched junction bases: 6. The CDR3 is 13 amino acids. Germline V gene sequence: CDR1 LNHDA, CDR2 SQIVND (reference sequence). CDR3 sequence: CASMVAGGSEQFF. CDR3 DNA: TGTGCCAGTATGGTAGCGGGAGGGTCCGAGCAGTTCTTC. The whole variable domain, remainder taken from reference TRBV19 and TRBJ2-1, is DGGITQSPKYLFRKEGQNVTLSCEQNLNHDAMYWYRQDPGQGLRLIYYSQIVNDFQKGDIAEGYSVSREKKESFPLTVTSAQKNPTAFYLCASMVAGGSEQFFGPGTRLTVL.

This clonotype has more than one count but fewer than ten. The chain joins TRBV12-3 or TRBV12-4 to TRBJ2-3; 10 nucleotides match TRBD1. CDR3 length: 16 residues. V lost 6 bases, J lost 2 bases, and 8 bases stayed unmatched. In DNA, the CDR3 is TGTGCCAGCAGCCTTCGGACAGGGGGGGACACAGATACGCAGTATTTT. Its protein product is CASSLRTGGDTDTQYF.

Ten or more counts support this clonotype. This chain joins TRBV30 and TRBJ1-1; TRBD1 agrees at 8 bases. The germline V gene encodes CDR1 GTSNPN and CDR2 SVGIG (reference sequence). The ends lost 0 bases at V and 5 bases at J; junction bases unmatched: 11. The length of the CDR3 is 16 residues. CDR3 in amino acids: CAWSVPQTGGRTEAFF. CDR3 bases: TGTGCCTGGAGTGTCCCCCAAACAGGGGGAAGGACTGAAGCTTTCTTT.

Only a few counts were recorded for this clonotype. V gene TRBV20-1 combines with J gene TRBJ2-5; possibly TRBD1 or TRBD2 for D (5 bases each). This CDR3 has 14 amino acids. The V end was cut by 1 base, the J end by 3 bases, with 12 bases between. Germline V gene sequence: CDR1 DFQATT, CDR2 SNEGSKA (reference sequence). This CDR3 is CSARALRGEETQYF. The DNA of the CDR3 is TGCAGTGCTAGAGCTTTAAGAGGGGAAGAGACCCAGTACTTC.

The chain recombines TRBV4-2 with TRBJ2-5; D is unresolved. Germline loops: CDR1 LGHNA, CDR2 YNFKEQ. V lost 0 bases to trimming and J lost 3 bases, with 11 bases between them. CDR3 length: 15 amino acids. The CDR3 sequence is CASSQEGQFEETQYF. The CDR3, as DNA: TGTGCCAGCAGCCAAGAGGGCCAGTTCGAAGAGACCCAGTACTTC.

V and J are TRBV12-3 or TRBV12-4 and TRBJ2-3; 9 bases are shared with TRBD2. The CDR3 covers 17 residues. J gave up 4 bases and V 5 bases, and 13 bases lay outside the gene matches. CDR3 nucleotide sequence: TGTGCCAGCAGTCCCCCCTCTAGCGGGACGGGCTCAGATACGCAGTATTTT. It translates to CASSPPSSGTGSDTQYF.

This clonotype has only a few counts. The chain combines TRBV2 with TRBJ2-7; a possible D gene is TRBD2 (7 bases). V was shortened by 3 bases and J by 7 bases, with 16 bases between the two germline ends. The CDR3 totals 14 residues. Germline CDR1 SNHLY, CDR2 FYNNEI. The CDR3 coding sequence is TGTGCCAGCAGTGATCCGGGGGGCTTTAAAGAGCAGTACTTC. Translating gives CASSDPGGFKEQYF.

The chain uses TRBV11-3 and TRBJ2-3; 11 nucleotides match TRBD2. The CDR3 length is 16 residues. The germline gives CDR1 SGHNT, CDR2 YENEEA. With 1 base clipped from V and 3 bases from J, the junction kept 3 bases outside the gene matches. CDR3 DNA sequence: TGTGCCAGCAGCTTAGTCTCTAGCGGGAGGACAGATACGCAGTATTTT. Protein product: CASSLVSSGRTDTQYF.

The genes are TRBV24-1 and TRBJ2-1; TRBD2 is a possible D gene (7 bases). V gave up 2 bases and J gave up 7 bases, with 17 bases separating them. CDR3 length: 16 amino acids. Germline V gives CDR1 KGHDR, CDR2 SFDVKD. Here the CDR3 reads CATSDSQGGFGNEQFF. The CDR3 nucleotides read TGTGCCACCAGTGATTCACAGGGAGGGTTTGGGAATGAGCAGTTCTTC.

This clonotype was seen many times. The chain has TRBV12-3 or TRBV12-4 and TRBJ2-6; D call uncertain. The CDR3 loop spans 15 amino acids. V lost 2 bases and J lost 0, with 5 bases in between. Written as DNA, the CDR3 is TGTGCCAGCAGTTTATCAGTCTCTGGGGCCAACGTCCTGACTTTC. Its translation: CASSLSVSGANVLTF.

This chain uses TRBV4-1 with TRBJ2-7; TRBD2 agrees at 11 bases. V dropped 0 bases and J dropped 5; count of bases not matched to a gene: 6. CDR3 length: 16 residues. The germline V gene encodes CDR1 MGHRA and CDR2 YSYEKL. The DNA of the CDR3 is TGCGCCAGCAGCCAAGAACTAGCGGGAGTCGAGAACGAGCAGTACTTC. Encoded protein: CASSQELAGVENEQYF.

The V call is TRBV19, the J call TRBJ2-3, with 9 bases identical to TRBD2. The CDR3 is made up of 14 amino acids. Trimming took 4 bases from V and 6 from J; bases not matched to a gene: 5. CDR1 is LNHDA and CDR2 is SQIVND in the germline V gene (reference sequence). CDR3 DNA sequence: TGTGCCAGTAGTACAGCGGGAGGCAGGGATACGCAGTATTTT. The encoded protein is CASSTAGGRDTQYF.

The V call is TRBV2, the J call TRBJ2-7; D may be TRBD1 (5 bases). The length of the CDR3 is 12 residues. V was cut by 5 bases and J by 4 bases, with 9 bases left in between. Looked up from germline, CDR1 is SNHLY and CDR2 is FYNNEI. The CDR3 DNA reads as TGTGCCAGCAGTTGGGGCGTTTACGAGCAGTACGTC. Its translation is CASSWGVYEQYV.

J is TRBJ1-1 and V is TRBV2; 7 bases agree with TRBD1. The germline gives CDR1 SNHLY, CDR2 FYNNEI. The length of the CDR3 is 14 residues. J gave up 10 bases and V 3 bases, and 11 bases lay outside the gene matches. DNA for the CDR3: TGTGCCAGCAGTGACAATAGGGGGCAGATTATAGCTTTCTTT. Its protein is CASSDNRGQIIAFF.

This chain uses TRBV2 with TRBJ1-2; no reliable D call. V lost 4 bases, J lost 4 bases, and 10 bases lay in between. The germline gives CDR1 SNHLY, CDR2 FYNNEI. CDR3 length: 13 residues. The CDR3 DNA reads TGTGCCAGCAGTGCGGCAGAGATCTATGGCTACACCTTC. Translated, it gives CASSAAEIYGYTF.

This clonotype was detected only a few times. The chain is built from TRBV11-3 and TRBJ2-5, with a possible D match to TRBD2 (6 bases). Germline V gives CDR1 SGHNT, CDR2 YENEEA. The CDR3 has 15 amino acids. The ends were cut back, 5 bases at V and 5 bases at J, with 18 bases in the middle. The CDR3 bases are TGTGCCAGCAGCCCGGACCGGGGGTCGGGGGAGACCCAGTACTTC. Translated, it gives CASSPDRGSGETQYF.

This clonotype was detected ten times or more. CDR3 nucleotides: TGTGCCAGCAGCGCGGGACTAGCGATTCGAGAGACCCAGTACTTC. Translation: CASSAGLAIRETQYF. This chain connects TRBV7-2 to TRBJ2-5, with 10 nucleotides matching TRBD2. The CDR3 runs 15 residues. The germline V gene encodes CDR1 SGHTA and CDR2 FQGNSA. J was trimmed by 4 bases and V by 5 bases; bases with no gene match: 7.